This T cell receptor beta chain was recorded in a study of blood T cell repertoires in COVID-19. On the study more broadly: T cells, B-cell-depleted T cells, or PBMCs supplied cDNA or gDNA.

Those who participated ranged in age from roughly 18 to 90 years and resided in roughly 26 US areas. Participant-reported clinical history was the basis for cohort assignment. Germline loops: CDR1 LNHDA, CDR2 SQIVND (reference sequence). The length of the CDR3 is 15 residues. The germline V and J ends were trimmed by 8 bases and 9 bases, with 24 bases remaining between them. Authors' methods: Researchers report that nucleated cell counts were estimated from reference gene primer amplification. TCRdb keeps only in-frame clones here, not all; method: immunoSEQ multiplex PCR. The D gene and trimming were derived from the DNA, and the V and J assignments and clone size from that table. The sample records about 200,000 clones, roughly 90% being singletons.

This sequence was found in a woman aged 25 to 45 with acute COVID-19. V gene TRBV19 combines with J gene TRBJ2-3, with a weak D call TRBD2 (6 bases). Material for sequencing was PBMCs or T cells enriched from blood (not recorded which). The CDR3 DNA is TGTGCCAGTCCTAGGGCGGGACCAGTGACAAGCACGCAGTATTTT. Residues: CASPRAGPVTSTQYF.